This paragraph covers one T cell receptor (beta chain) sequence. Its antigen is not known. This record belongs to a study of cytomegalovirus exposure and HLA in healthy donors. Study-wide findings and caveats: TCR beta sequences reportedly predicted most subjects' HLA-A and HLA-B alleles accurately. Some V segments (TRBV6-2 and TRBV6-3 among them) were excluded as indistinguishable. Reported performance of the classifier showed diagnosis of cytomegalovirus status with high specificity and sensitivity. Later analysis revealed greater clonal expansion in HLA-associated TCR beta chains than in equally common others.

Amplification used 60 Vbeta primers and 13 Jbeta primers. Some clones are missing from TCRdb's copy, which holds only in-frame ones; the method was immunoSEQ multiplex PCR. The sample carries approximately 210,000 clones, around four fifths recorded once. The CDR3 extends over 15 amino acids. The V end lost 6 bases, the J end lost 2 bases, and 16 bases lay between the germline ends. Per germline, CDR1 KGHSH and CDR2 LQKENI. The sample was PBMCs. This sequence originates from a woman aged 45-60 years in good health and CMV-seropositive. J is TRBJ2-5 and V is TRBV18, with D tentatively TRBD2 (6 bases). The CDR3, as DNA: TGTGCCAGCTCGCCCCGCGGGAATCCGCAAGAGACCCAGTACTTC. This codes for CASSPRGNPQETQYF. Filled out from reference TRBV18 and TRBJ2-5, the complete variable domain reads NAGVMQNPRHLVRRRGQEARLRCSPMKGHSHVYWYRQLPEEGLKFMVYLQKENIIDESGMPKERFSAEFPKEGPSILRIQQVVRGDSAAYFCASSPRGNPQETQYFGPGTRLLVL.